These 20 T cell receptor beta chains were all obtained from the same sample, sequenced in a study of patients and donors after allogeneic stem cell transplantation. TCRdb re-called the RT-PCR reads with MiXCR, one entry per CDR3 protein. The sample contains about 960,000 distinct CDR3 sequences, over 15% of which appear only once. The sample was blood, either unsorted or a sorted T cell fraction (not recorded which). The receptor set was obtained from a human donor who was either an allogeneic HSCT recipient or a stem cell or donor lymphocyte infusion donor (not recorded which). It is not recorded whose cells these are; they may come from a transplant donor.

This clonotype turned up a few times. The chain couples TRBV20-1 to TRBJ2-3, with 11 bases aligning to TRBD2. The germline gives CDR1 DFQATT, CDR2 SNEGSKA (reference sequence). V lost 5 bases to trimming and J lost 3 bases; unmatched junction nucleotides: 7. The CDR3 is 15 amino acids. CDR3 in DNA: TGCAGTGCTTCTGGTCGACTAGCGGGGACAGATACGCAGTATTTT. Its translation is CSASGRLAGTDTQYF.

This clonotype was recorded a few times. The rearrangement joins TRBV29-1 to TRBJ2-5; no clear D. The V end lost 3 bases, the J end lost 2 bases, and 22 bases lay between the germline ends. Germline V gene data show CDR1 as SQVTM and CDR2 as ANQGSEA. The CDR3 runs to 17 residues. The CDR3 sequence is CSVETRIPVLPQETQYF. The CDR3 bases are TGCAGCGTTGAGACACGTATACCGGTATTGCCGCAAGAGACCCAGTACTTC.

This clonotype was seen more than once but under ten times. The chain recombines TRBV12-3 or TRBV12-4 with TRBJ2-4; weak D call: TRBD1 (6 bases). This CDR3 contains 15 residues. V lost 3 bases and J lost 6, with 15 bases in between. This chain's CDR3 is CASSFRTGFSNIQYF. The DNA for the CDR3 is TGTGCCAGCAGTTTCCGCACAGGGTTCTCAAACATTCAGTACTTC.

This clonotype has just a few counts. The chain carries TRBV11-3 and TRBJ2-2, with TRBD2 as a possible D gene (5 bases). Per the germline V gene, CDR1 is SGHNT and CDR2 is YENEEA. V lost 1 base and J 5 bases, leaving 14 bases between the germline ends. The CDR3 has 16 residues. The CDR3 is CASSLGDSRRTGELFF. Here the CDR3 DNA reads TGTGCCAGCAGCTTAGGGGATTCCCGGAGGACCGGGGAGCTGTTTTTT.

The genes are TRBV7-2 and TRBJ2-7; D ambiguous. The V end was cut by 6 bases, the J end by 3 bases, with 18 bases between. Germline assignment: CDR1 SGHTA and CDR2 FQGNSA. The CDR3 contains 15 residues. The CDR3 is CASRPRPGIRYEQYF. The CDR3 nucleotides read TGTGCCAGCAGACCGAGACCCGGTATTCGCTACGAGCAGTACTTC.

The chain has TRBV7-8 and TRBJ2-1; 7 bases map to TRBD2. V lost 2 bases and J lost 3; bases outside the gene matches: 7. Germline CDR1 SGHVS, CDR2 FQNEAQ. This CDR3 is built from 16 residues. CDR3 DNA: TGTGCCAGCAGCTTAACGCGGGGGAGGGGCTACAATGAGCAGTTCTTC. Translating gives CASSLTRGRGYNEQFF.

This clonotype turned up a few times. The gene calls are TRBV7-9 and TRBJ2-7; maybe TRBD1 (5 bases). V lost 1 base, J lost 2 bases, and 12 bases lay in between. The length of the CDR3 is 15 residues. Germline V gene lookup returns CDR1 SEHNR and CDR2 FQNEAQ (reference sequence). The CDR3 region has the DNA TGTGCCAGCAGCTTAGGTTCAGGGCCACCCTACGAGCAGTACTTC. Translation: CASSLGSGPPYEQYF.

A few counts support this clonotype. The CDR3 spells CASSLVDRVHEQYF. The CDR3, as DNA: TGTGCCAGCAGCTTAGTGGACAGGGTCCACGAGCAGTACTTC. This chain connects TRBV13 to TRBJ2-7; 8 bases fit TRBD1. The germline V gene encodes CDR1 PRHDT and CDR2 FYEKMQ (reference sequence). The CDR3 consists of 14 residues. Trimming took 1 base from V and 5 from J; bases not matched to a gene: 4.

The rearrangement uses TRBV30 and TRBJ1-2, with 7 nucleotides matching TRBD1. Trimming at V came to 4 bases and at J to 2 bases, leaving 4 bases not matched to a gene. Germline V gene sequence: CDR1 GTSNPN, CDR2 SVGIG (reference sequence). The CDR3 has 13 amino acids. CDR3 sequence reads: CAWIPTGNYGYTF. DNA for the CDR3: TGTGCCTGGATTCCGACAGGGAACTATGGCTACACCTTC.

The gene calls are TRBV12-3 or TRBV12-4 and TRBJ1-1; 7 nucleotides match TRBD1. The CDR3 sequence is 13 residues long. Trimming took 7 bases from V and 5 from J; bases not matched to a gene: 7. CDR3 in amino acids: CASTTGAGTEAFF. For the CDR3, the DNA is TGTGCCAGCACTACAGGGGCCGGGACTGAAGCTTTCTTT.

This clonotype has a handful of counts. The rearrangement links TRBV7-2 to TRBJ2-1; D is uncertain. Germline values: CDR1 SGHTA, CDR2 FQGNSA. CDR3 length: 17 residues. With 1 base removed from V and 5 bases from J, the gap between germline ends came to 18 bases. In nucleotides, the CDR3 is TGTGCCAGCAGCTTAGATGGTCCCGTGGGTCCACACAATGAGCAGTTCTTC. Encoded protein: CASSLDGPVGPHNEQFF. Combining the CDR3 with reference TRBV7-2 and TRBJ2-1 gives the whole variable domain GAGVSQSPSNKVTEKGKDVELRCDPISGHTALYWYRQSLGQGLEFLIYFQGNSAPDKSGLPSDRFSAERTGGSVSTLTIQRTQQEDSAVYLCASSLDGPVGPHNEQFFGPGTRLTVL.

The V call is TRBV7-8, the J call TRBJ1-1; TRBD1 matches 7 bases. From germline, CDR1 is SGHVS and CDR2 FQNEAQ. V was pared by 5 bases and J by 1 base, with 16 bases of the junction left unmatched. The CDR3 is made up of 18 amino acids. In DNA, the CDR3 is TGTGCCAGCAGCCGTCGTTACCGGGACAGAAAGGGGAACACTGAAGCTTTCTTT. It translates to CASSRRYRDRKGNTEAFF.

As for this clonotype: This may arise from a read error, as a much more abundant clone is one base away. The chain has TRBV12-3 or TRBV12-4 and TRBJ2-7; TRBD2 aligns across 10 bases. The CDR3 contains 15 residues. The junction had 7 bases not matched to a gene; V was cut back by 8 bases and J by 0 bases. The CDR3 loop is CASGPGTSASYEQYF. CDR3 in DNA: TGTGCCAGCGGACCCGGGACTAGCGCCTCCTACGAGCAGTACTTC.

This clonotype has just a few counts. The chain's CDR3 is CASSPQRGAVETQYF. The CDR3 region has the DNA TGCGCCAGCAGCCCGCAACGGGGGGCAGTGGAGACCCAGTACTTC. The chain uses TRBV5-1 and TRBJ2-5; D possibly corresponds to TRBD2 (7 bases). Germline assignment: CDR1 SGHRS and CDR2 YFSETQ. Trimming removed 4 bases at V and 5 bases at J, with 18 bases between. The CDR3 runs to 15 residues.

The V call is TRBV20-1, the J call TRBJ1-5; maybe TRBD1 (6 bases). V lost 2 bases, J lost 3 bases, and 17 bases lay in between. Germline CDR1 is DFQATT and CDR2 is SNEGSKA (reference sequence). This CDR3 is built from 16 residues. The CDR3 sequence: CSARPSGAALNQPQHF. DNA for the CDR3: TGCAGTGCTAGACCCTCAGGGGCCGCACTCAATCAGCCCCAGCATTTT.

The chain combines TRBV9 with TRBJ2-1; the match to TRBD2 covers 10 bases. The CDR3 contains 16 residues. The V gene's germline CDR1 is SGDLS and CDR2 YYNGEE. The ends lost 0 bases at V and 6 bases at J; junction bases unmatched: 6. CDR3 amino acids: CASSVEPSGRINEQFF. The CDR3 DNA reads as TGTGCCAGCAGCGTAGAGCCTAGCGGGAGAATCAATGAGCAGTTCTTC.

The chain uses TRBV5-1 and TRBJ2-5, with D unclear. Looked up from germline, CDR1 is SGHRS and CDR2 is YFSETQ. Trimming removed 0 bases at V and 5 bases at J, with 8 bases between. The CDR3 is 13 amino acids. The CDR3 spells CASSLGYWETQYF. In DNA form, the CDR3 reads TGCGCCAGCAGCTTGGGGTACTGGGAGACCCAGTACTTC.

The sample holds a few counts of this clonotype. This chain links TRBV11-1 with TRBJ1-1; the D is unclear. The CDR3 has 14 amino acids. Germline lookup yields CDR1 SGHAT and CDR2 FQDESV (reference sequence). The V end was cut by 1 base, the J end by 11 bases, with 17 bases between. The chain's CDR3 is CASSLVDSQSRAFF. In nucleotides, the CDR3 is TGTGCCAGCAGCTTAGTGGACTCCCAGAGTCGGGCTTTCTTT.

On this clonotype itself: Germline is not matched at one junction end, which may reflect a read error. The chain carries TRBV20-1 and TRBJ1-1, with D unresolved. Germline lookup yields CDR1 DFQATT and CDR2 SNEGSKA (reference sequence). CDR3 size: 13 residues. The CDR3 reads CSARGPGNAEAFF. Here the CDR3 DNA reads TGCAGTGCTAGAGGCCCCGGGAACGCTGAAGCTTTCTTT.

This clonotype was counted only a few times. The chain recombines TRBV6-5 with TRBJ2-1, with a weak D call TRBD2 (5 bases). Trimming left V 0 bases short and J 9 bases short, with 15 bases between. The CDR3 loop spans 15 amino acids. Per the germline V gene, CDR1 is MNHEY and CDR2 is SVGAGI. The CDR3 nucleotides read TGTGCCAGCAGTTACTCGGGCGAGAGGGCCAGTGAGCAGTTCTTC. Its protein product is CASSYSGERASEQFF.